Detailed here is one TCR beta chain. This sample was included in a study of blood T cell repertoires in COVID-19. On the study more broadly: PBMCs, B-cell-depleted T cells, or T cells were the source of the cDNA or gDNA that made up the material.

Per the original data handling: Nucleated cell number was recorded as an estimate derived from reference gene primer amplification. Libraries were prepared by immunoSEQ multiplex PCR; TCRdb keeps only in-frame clonotypes and omits some of them. That table gives V, J and clone size, and the DNA gave D and trimming. This table has 150,000 to 200,000 clones, about nine tenths appearing once. V lost 10 bases and J 5 bases, leaving 12 bases between the germline ends. Per the germline V gene, CDR1 is MDHEN and CDR2 is SYDVKM. The CDR3 spans 12 residues. The sequence derives from a woman aged 55-69 years who had recovered from COVID-19. Sequenced material: peripheral blood. The chain has TRBV28 and TRBJ1-5, with D unresolved. The DNA for the CDR3 is TGTGCCACCTCCACTCAGGATCAGCCCCAGCATTTT. It codes for CATSTQDQPQHF.